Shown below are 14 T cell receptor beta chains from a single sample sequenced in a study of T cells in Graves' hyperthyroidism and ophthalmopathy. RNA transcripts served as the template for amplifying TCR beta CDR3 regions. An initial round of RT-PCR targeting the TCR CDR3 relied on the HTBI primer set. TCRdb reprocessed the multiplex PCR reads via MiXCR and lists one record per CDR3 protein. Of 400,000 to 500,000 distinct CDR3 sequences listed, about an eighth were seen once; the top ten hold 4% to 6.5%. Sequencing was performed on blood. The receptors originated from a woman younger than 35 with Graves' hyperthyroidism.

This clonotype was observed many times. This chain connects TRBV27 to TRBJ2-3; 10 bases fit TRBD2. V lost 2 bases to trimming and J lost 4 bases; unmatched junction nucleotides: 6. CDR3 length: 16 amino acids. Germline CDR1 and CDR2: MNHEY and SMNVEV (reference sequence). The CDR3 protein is CASSLASGSTADTQYF. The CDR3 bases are TGTGCCAGCAGTTTAGCTAGCGGGAGCACGGCAGATACGCAGTATTTT.

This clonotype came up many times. The CDR3 protein is CASSTNLGQGARGYTF. As DNA, the CDR3 is TGTGCCAGCAGTACCAACCTGGGACAGGGGGCTAGAGGCTACACCTTC. The rearrangement uses TRBV28 and TRBJ1-2; TRBD1 matches 12 bases. The CDR3 covers 16 residues. Germline V gene lookup returns CDR1 MDHEN and CDR2 SYDVKM. Germline trimming cut 5 bases from V and 8 bases from J; bases unmatched to any gene: 12.

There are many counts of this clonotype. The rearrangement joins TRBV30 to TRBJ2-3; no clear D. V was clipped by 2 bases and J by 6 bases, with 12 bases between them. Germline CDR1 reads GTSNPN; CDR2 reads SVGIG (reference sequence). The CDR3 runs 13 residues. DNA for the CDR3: TGTGCCTGGAGTCTCCGCTTTGAGGATACGCAGTATTTT. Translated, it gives CAWSLRFEDTQYF.

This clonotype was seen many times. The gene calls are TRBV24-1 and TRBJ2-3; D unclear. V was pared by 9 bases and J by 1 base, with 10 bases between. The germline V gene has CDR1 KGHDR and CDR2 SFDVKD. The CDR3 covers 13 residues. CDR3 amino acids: CATSRPGTDTQYF. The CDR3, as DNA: TGTGCCACCTCCAGGCCGGGCACAGATACGCAGTATTTT.

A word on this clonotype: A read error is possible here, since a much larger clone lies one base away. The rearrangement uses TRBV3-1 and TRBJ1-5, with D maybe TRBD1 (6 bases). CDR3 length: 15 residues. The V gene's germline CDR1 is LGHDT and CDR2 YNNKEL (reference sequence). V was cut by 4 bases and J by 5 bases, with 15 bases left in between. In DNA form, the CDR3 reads TGTGCCAGCAGCCGAGATGCCGGGGGCTATCAGCCCCAGCATTTT. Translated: CASSRDAGGYQPQHF.

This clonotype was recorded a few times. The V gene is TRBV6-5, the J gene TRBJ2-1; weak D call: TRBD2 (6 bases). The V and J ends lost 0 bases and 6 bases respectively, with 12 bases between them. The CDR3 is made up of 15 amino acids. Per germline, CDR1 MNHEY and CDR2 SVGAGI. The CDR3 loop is CASSYSLSGGNEQFF. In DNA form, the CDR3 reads TGTGCCAGCAGTTACTCACTTTCCGGGGGCAATGAGCAGTTCTTC.

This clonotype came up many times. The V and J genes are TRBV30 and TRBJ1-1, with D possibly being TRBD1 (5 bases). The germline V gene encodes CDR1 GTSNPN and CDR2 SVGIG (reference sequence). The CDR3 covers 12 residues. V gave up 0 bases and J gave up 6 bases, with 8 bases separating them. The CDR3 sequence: CAWSVLTAEAFF. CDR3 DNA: TGTGCCTGGAGTGTACTGACAGCTGAAGCTTTCTTT.

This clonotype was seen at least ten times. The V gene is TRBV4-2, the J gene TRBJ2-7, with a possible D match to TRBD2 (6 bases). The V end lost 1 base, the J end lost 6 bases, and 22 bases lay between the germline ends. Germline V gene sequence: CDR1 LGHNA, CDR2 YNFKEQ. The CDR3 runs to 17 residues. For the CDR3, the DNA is TGTGCCAGCAGCCAAGGAGACCGCGGTGTGGGGGGTCGCGAGCAGTACTTC. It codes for CASSQGDRGVGGREQYF.

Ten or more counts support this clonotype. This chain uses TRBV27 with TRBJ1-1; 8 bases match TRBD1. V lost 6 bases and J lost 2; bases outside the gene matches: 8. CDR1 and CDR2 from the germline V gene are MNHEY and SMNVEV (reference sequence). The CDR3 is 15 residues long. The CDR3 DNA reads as TGTGCCAGCAGAAAAGACAGGGGACTAAACACTGAAGCTTTCTTT. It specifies CASRKDRGLNTEAFF.

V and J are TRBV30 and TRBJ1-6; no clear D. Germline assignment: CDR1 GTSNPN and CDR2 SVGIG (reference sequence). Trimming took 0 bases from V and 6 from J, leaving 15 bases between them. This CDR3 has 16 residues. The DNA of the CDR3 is TGTGCCTGGAGTGTAAGCCGAGGGTACAGTAATTCACCCCTCCACTTT. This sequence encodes CAWSVSRGYSNSPLHF.

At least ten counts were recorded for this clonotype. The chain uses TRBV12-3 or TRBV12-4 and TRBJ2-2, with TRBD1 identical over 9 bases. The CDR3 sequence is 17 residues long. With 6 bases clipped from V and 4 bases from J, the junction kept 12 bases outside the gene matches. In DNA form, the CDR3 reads TGTGCCAGCAGCCTACACACAGGGGGCGCGGGCACCGGGGAGCTGTTTTTT. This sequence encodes CASSLHTGGAGTGELFF.

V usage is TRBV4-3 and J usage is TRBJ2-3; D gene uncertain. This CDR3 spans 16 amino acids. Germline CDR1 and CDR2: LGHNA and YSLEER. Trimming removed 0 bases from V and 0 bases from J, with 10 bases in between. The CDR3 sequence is CASSQEVPSSTDTQYF. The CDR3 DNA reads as TGCGCCAGCAGCCAAGAAGTTCCCTCTAGCACAGATACGCAGTATTTT.

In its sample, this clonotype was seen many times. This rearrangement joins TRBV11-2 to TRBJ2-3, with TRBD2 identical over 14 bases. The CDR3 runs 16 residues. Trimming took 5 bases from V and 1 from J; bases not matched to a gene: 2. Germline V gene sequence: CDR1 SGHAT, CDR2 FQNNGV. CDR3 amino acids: CASSLGLAGGTDTQYF. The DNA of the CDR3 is TGTGCCAGCAGCCTGGGACTAGCGGGGGGCACAGATACGCAGTATTTT.

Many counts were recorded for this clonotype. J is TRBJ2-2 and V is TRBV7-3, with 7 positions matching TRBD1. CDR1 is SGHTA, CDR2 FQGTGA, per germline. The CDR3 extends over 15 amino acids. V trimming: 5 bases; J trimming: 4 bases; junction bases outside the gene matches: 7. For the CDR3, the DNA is TGTGCCAGCAGCGCCGGACAGGTTGGCACCGGGGAGCTGTTTTTT. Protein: CASSAGQVGTGELFF.